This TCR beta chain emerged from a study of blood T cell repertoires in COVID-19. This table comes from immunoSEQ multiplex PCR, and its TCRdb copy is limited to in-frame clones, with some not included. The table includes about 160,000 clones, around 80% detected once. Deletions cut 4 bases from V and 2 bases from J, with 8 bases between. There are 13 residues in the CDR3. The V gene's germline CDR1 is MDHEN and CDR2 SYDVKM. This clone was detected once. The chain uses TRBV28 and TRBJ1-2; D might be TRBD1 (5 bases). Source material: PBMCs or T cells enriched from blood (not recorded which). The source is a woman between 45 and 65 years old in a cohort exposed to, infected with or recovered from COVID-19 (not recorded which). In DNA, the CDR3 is TGTGCCAGCAGTTCCCCAGGGAACTATGGCTACACCTTC. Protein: CASSSPGNYGYTF.